The 10 T cell receptor beta chains below were found in one sample sequenced in a study of PD-1 blockade in classical Hodgkin lymphoma. Sequencing used immunoSEQ multiplex PCR; TCRdb keeps in-frame clones, though not all of them. The data hold 45,000 to 50,000 clones, with roughly 75% observed a single time. Every patient had relapsed following autologous stem cell transplantation, and cohorts differed in brentuximab vedotin exposure. This specimen consisted of peripheral blood mononuclear cells (PBMCs), obtained before the second cycle of nivolumab. Receptors were obtained from a human donor with classical Hodgkin lymphoma.

Only one count was recorded for this clone. The chain uses TRBV7-3 and TRBJ2-1; 7 bases match TRBD1. Germline CDR1 is SGHTA and CDR2 is FQGTGA. CDR3 length equals 13 residues. V dropped 4 bases and J dropped 6; count of bases not matched to a gene: 3. This CDR3 is CASSSTGPNEQFF. CDR3 sequence (DNA): TGTGCCAGCAGCTCGACAGGGCCCAATGAGCAGTTCTTC.

The chain carries TRBV5-5 and TRBJ2-2, with 10 bases fitting TRBD1. Germline loops: CDR1 SGHKS, CDR2 YYEKEE (reference sequence). The junction had 4 bases not matched to a gene; V was cut back by 4 bases and J by 4 bases. The CDR3 spans 15 residues. Written as DNA, the CDR3 is TGTGCCAGCAGCGGAAGACAGGGGGCCACCGGGGAGCTGTTTTTT. This gives the protein CASSGRQGATGELFF.

The gene calls are TRBV18 and TRBJ2-7, with D possibly matching TRBD2 (5 bases). Germline V lookup: CDR1 KGHSH, CDR2 LQKENI. V shed 3 bases and J shed 5 bases, with 8 bases lying between them. The length of the CDR3 is 12 residues. CDR3 in amino acids: CASSPTRDEQYF. The CDR3 nucleotides read TGTGCCAGCTCACCTACGAGGGACGAGCAGTACTTC.

V usage is TRBV5-4 and J usage is TRBJ2-3, with a possible D match to TRBD1 (5 bases). Trimming removed 2 bases at V and 5 bases at J, with 15 bases between. The CDR3 extends over 15 amino acids. The germline V gene encodes CDR1 SGHNT and CDR2 YYREEE (reference sequence). The CDR3 DNA sequence: TGTGCCAGCAGCTTAGCCCAACTCCAGGGAGATACGCAGTATTTT. It yields the protein CASSLAQLQGDTQYF.

The CDR3 sequence is CASSPSGTGGNTIYF. The CDR3 nucleotides are TGCGCCAGCAGCCCTTCCGGGACAGGGGGAAACACCATATATTTT. The chain has TRBV5-1 and TRBJ1-3; 9 bases align to TRBD1. The V gene end was trimmed by 4 bases and the J gene end by 4 bases; junction bases not matched to a gene: 6. The CDR3 has 15 residues. Germline V gene data show CDR1 as SGHRS and CDR2 as YFSETQ. Complete variable domain (other parts from reference TRBV5-1 and TRBJ1-3): KAGVTQTPRYLIKTRGQQVTLSCSPISGHRSVSWYQQTPGQGLQFLFEYFSETQRNKGNFPGRFSGRQFSNSRSEMNVSTLELGDSALYLCASSPSGTGGNTIYFGEGSWLTVV.

The CDR3 here is CASKVGLSADTQYF. In nucleotides, the CDR3 is TGTGCCAGCAAGGTGGGGTTATCGGCAGATACGCAGTATTTT. The rearrangement joins TRBV9 to TRBJ2-3; D not resolved. The CDR3 sequence is 14 residues long. The germline gives CDR1 SGDLS, CDR2 YYNGEE. Trimming cost V 6 bases and J 4 bases, with 15 bases left between them.

This clone has just a few counts. The chain uses TRBV5-5 and TRBJ1-2; D call uncertain. From germline, CDR1 is SGHKS and CDR2 YYEKEE (reference sequence). The CDR3 runs to 14 residues. With 4 bases removed from V and 2 bases from J, the gap between germline ends came to 12 bases. The CDR3 protein is CASSRNDGNYGYTF. DNA of the CDR3: TGTGCCAGCAGCCGTAACGACGGAAACTATGGCTACACCTTC.

This clone appeared a few times. The chain employs TRBV7-2 and TRBJ1-5; no reliable D call. Per the germline V gene, CDR1 is SGHTA and CDR2 is FQGNSA. Trimming stripped 3 bases from V and 0 bases from J, with 9 bases between. The CDR3 runs 15 residues. Here the CDR3 DNA reads TGTGCCAGCAGCTTTCAGATTAATAGCAATCAGCCCCAGCATTTT. It codes for CASSFQINSNQPQHF.

The V call is TRBV9, the J call TRBJ2-2; D unresolved. Germline V gene data show CDR1 as SGDLS and CDR2 as YYNGEE. V shed 4 bases and J shed 1 base, with 14 bases lying between them. The CDR3 sequence is 16 residues long. This CDR3 is CASSPHSTENTGELFF. The CDR3, as DNA: TGTGCCAGCAGCCCCCACTCGACCGAGAACACCGGGGAGCTGTTTTTT.

The chain is built from TRBV5-4 and TRBJ2-1, with 13 positions matching TRBD2. The germline gives CDR1 SGHNT, CDR2 YYREEE (reference sequence). Trimming took 4 bases from V and 6 from J; bases not matched to a gene: 4. This CDR3 contains 15 residues. For the CDR3, the DNA is TGTGCCAGCAGCCCCTGGACTAGCGGGAGCAATGAGCAGTTCTTC. Its translation: CASSPWTSGSNEQFF.